A selection of T cell receptor beta chains follows, all from one sample in a study of blood T cell repertoires in COVID-19. TCRdb keeps only in-frame clones here, not all; method: immunoSEQ multiplex PCR. The sample has around 170,000 clones; about 87% are singletons. The sequenced sample consisted of peripheral blood. The origin of the receptors is a man aged 60 to 75 with COVID-19, enrolled during active disease. Both conserved end residues are part of each CDR3. The D gene is left open where the match is weak. Rows give clone size only sometimes, using once, few, many, or a class for an expanded clone.

TRBJ2-2	.	TRBD2	TRBV6-6	CASSPAGGGTGELFF	TGTGCCAGCAGCCCCGCCGGGGGGGGCACCGGGGAGCTGTTTTTT
TRBJ1-2	.	TRBD1	TRBV5-8	CASSWDRAEGYTF	TGTGCCAGCAGTTGGGACAGGGCTGAAGGCTACACCTTC
TRBJ2-2	.	TRBD2	TRBV9	CASSVGAGANTGELFF	TGTGCCAGCAGCGTAGGAGCGGGGGCCAACACCGGGGAGCTGTTTTTT
TRBJ2-7	.	TRBD1	TRBV7-2	CASSPTGGASYEQYF	TGTGCCAGCAGCCCGACAGGGGGCGCATCCTACGAGCAGTACTTC
TRBJ1-1	.	.	TRBV19	CASRRTEGGTEAFF	TGTGCCAGTAGGAGGACAGAGGGTGGCACTGAAGCTTTCTTT
TRBJ2-7	.	TRBD2	TRBV10-3	CVIRGTSGYEQYF	TGTGTCATCAGAGGGACTAGCGGGTACGAGCAGTACTTC
TRBJ2-7	.	.	TRBV6-6	CASTPETYEQYF	TGTGCCAGCACGCCCGAGACCTACGAGCAGTACTTC
TRBJ2-7	.	TRBD1	TRBV29-1	CSVEESGGPTEQYF	TGCAGCGTTGAAGAATCAGGGGGACCAACGGAGCAGTACTTC
TRBJ2-2	.	TRBD2	TRBV27	CASSHSGRALTGELFF	TGTGCCAGCAGCCATAGCGGGAGGGCCTTGACCGGGGAGCTGTTTTTT
TRBJ2-1	.	.	TRBV28	CASRRQYNEQFF	TGTGCCAGCAGACGACAGTACAATGAGCAGTTCTTC
TRBJ1-1	.	.	TRBV10-3	CAIRPDRLNTEAFF	TGTGCCATCAGACCCGACAGGTTGAACACTGAAGCTTTCTTT
TRBJ1-5	.	.	TRBV6-2/TRBV6-3	CASSYNGGSQPQHF	TGTGCCAGCAGTTACAACGGGGGAAGTCAGCCCCAGCATTTT
TRBJ1-5	.	.	TRBV6-6	CASRGGRNSNQPQHF	TGTGCCAGCAGAGGGGGACGGAATAGCAATCAGCCCCAGCATTTT
TRBJ1-3	.	TRBD1	TRBV30	CAWSGGLTGGSTIYF	TGTGCCTGGAGTGGGGGATTGACAGGGGGAAGTACCATATATTTT
TRBJ1-3	.	.	TRBV18	CASSPSPGQTGNTIYF	TGTGCCAGCTCACCTTCTCCCGGACAGACTGGAAACACCATATATTTT
TRBJ1-6	.	TRBD1	TRBV10-3	CAISDTGGFSPLHF	TGTGCCATCAGTGACACAGGGGGCTTTTCACCCCTCCACTTT
TRBJ2-6	.	TRBD1	TRBV28	CASSSRTGEKISGANVLTF	TGTGCCAGCAGTTCCCGGACAGGGGAAAAAATATCTGGGGCCAACGTCCTGACTTTC
TRBJ1-1	once	.	TRBV6-1	CASSDSPGLFNTEAFF	TGTGCCAGCAGTGATTCGCCAGGGCTGTTTAACACTGAAGCTTTCTTT
TRBJ1-6	.	.	TRBV12-5	CASGSLGGDNSPLHF	TGTGCTAGTGGCTCCTTGGGGGGGGATAATTCACCCCTCCACTTT
TRBJ1-1	.	TRBD1	TRBV2	CASSAGTGGVEAFF	TGTGCCAGCAGCGCCGGGACAGGGGGTGTTGAAGCTTTCTTT
TRBJ1-1	.	.	TRBV19	CASSNYGGNTEAFF	TGTGCCAGTAGTAATTACGGGGGAAACACTGAAGCTTTCTTT
TRBJ2-2	.	.	TRBV5-5	CASSLRHSNTGELFF	TGTGCCAGCAGCTTGAGACATTCGAACACCGGGGAGCTGTTTTTT
TRBJ1-2	.	TRBD1	TRBV6-5	CASSYSGQGEGYTF	TGTGCCAGCAGTTACTCGGGTCAGGGGGAAGGCTACACCTTC
TRBJ2-7	.	.	TRBV12-5	CASGGALLAMGEQYF	TGTGCTAGTGGGGGGGCCTTACTGGCCATGGGCGAGCAGTACTTC
TRBJ1-5	.	TRBD1	TRBV7-3	CASSRTSNPTGGNQPQHF	TGTGCCAGCAGCCGAACCTCTAATCCAACAGGGGGCAATCAGCCCCAGCATTTT
TRBJ1-1	.	TRBD1	TRBV30	CAWIPEGQGAFF	TGTGCCTGGATTCCCGAGGGACAGGGAGCTTTCTTT
TRBJ1-6	once	TRBD1	TRBV5-4	CASSRMTGQRSPLHF	TGTGCCAGCAGCCGTATGACGGGACAGCGCTCACCCCTCCACTTT
TRBJ2-2	.	TRBD2	TRBV28	CASSLNSGGSTGELFF	TGTGCCAGCAGTTTAAATAGCGGGGGGTCTACCGGGGAGCTGTTTTTT
TRBJ2-7	.	TRBD1	TRBV28	CASIGAPGTGAYEQYF	TGTGCCAGCATCGGGGCCCCCGGGACAGGAGCCTACGAGCAGTACTTC
TRBJ2-3	.	TRBD2	TRBV4-3	CASSQSTGLAGGLDTQYF	TGCGCCAGCAGCCAATCGACCGGACTAGCGGGGGGGCTAGATACGCAGTATTTT
TRBJ1-4	.	TRBD1	TRBV4-1	CASSRGQGRVGEKLFF	TGCGCCAGCAGCCGAGGACAGGGCAGGGTAGGCGAAAAACTGTTTTTT
TRBJ1-6	once	.	TRBV14	CASSQVSRDSPLHF	TGTGCCAGCAGCCAAGTGAGCAGGGATTCACCCCTCCACTTT
TRBJ1-3	.	.	TRBV6-6	CASSYSPQTSGNTIYF	TGTGCCAGCAGTTACTCGCCACAGACCTCTGGAAACACCATATATTTT
TRBJ1-6	.	TRBD1	TRBV7-9	CASSLTRGPGSPLHF	TGTGCCAGCAGCTTAACAAGGGGGCCGGGTTCACCCCTCCACTTT
TRBJ1-2	.	TRBD1	TRBV4-2	CASSQEHVGTGVGGYTF	TGTGCCAGCAGCCAAGAACATGTCGGGACAGGGGTAGGTGGCTACACCTTC
TRBJ1-2	.	.	TRBV5-1	CASSLGDGRNYGYTF	TGCGCCAGCAGCTTGGGTGACGGCAGGAACTATGGCTACACCTTC
TRBJ1-1	.	TRBD1	TRBV9	CASSAGTVANTEAFF	TGTGCCAGCAGCGCCGGGACAGTTGCGAACACTGAAGCTTTCTTT
TRBJ2-7	.	.	TRBV7-2	CASSIYVQGNGQYF	TGTGCCAGCAGCATATATGTCCAGGGTAACGGGCAGTACTTC
TRBJ1-6	once	TRBD1	TRBV18	CASSLRQGADSPLHF	TGTGCCAGCTCATTACGACAGGGGGCAGATTCACCCCTCCACTTT
TRBJ1-1	.	.	TRBV7-9	CASSSGVTAFF	TGTGCCAGCAGCTCAGGGGTAACAGCTTTCTTT
TRBJ1-2	few	.	TRBV18	CASSPGRNNDYGYTF	TGTGCCAGCTCACCCGGGAGGAACAATGACTATGGCTACACCTTC
TRBJ2-7	once	TRBD1	TRBV5-5	CASSVRRDRGLYEQYF	TGTGCCAGCAGCGTTCGCCGGGACAGGGGGCTGTACGAGCAGTACTTC
TRBJ1-1	.	TRBD1	TRBV5-1	CASSRGQGRLAFF	TGCGCCAGCAGCCGGGGACAGGGAAGATTGGCTTTCTTT